This T cell receptor beta chain is from a study of T cell repertoires in cytomegalovirus infection. Study-level information: Peptides in the study included HLA-C-restricted and HLA-B-restricted CMV epitopes.

TCRdb itself ran the reads through MiXCR, one entry per CDR3 protein. The data show about 310,000 distinct CDR3 sequences, approximately 25% seen once. Notes on this clonotype: The antigen remains unidentified.

The CDR3 covers 14 residues. J was trimmed by 4 bases and V by 4 bases; bases with no gene match: 6. Germline lookup yields CDR1 MGHRA and CDR2 YSYEKL. This sequence joins TRBV4-1 and TRBJ2-5; 7 nucleotides align to TRBD1. The sample was cultured PBMCs, taken from culture after CMV antigen stimulation. This sequence originates from a human donor in good health (CMV status not recorded). Some clones in this sample may be carry-over from other donors' samples. CDR3 residues: CASSLEQGRETQYF. The CDR3, as DNA: TGCGCCAGCAGCCTTGAACAGGGGCGAGAGACCCAGTACTTC.